The 17 T cell receptor beta chains given below trace back to one sample, sequenced in a study of blood T cell repertoires in COVID-19. Sequencing was performed with immunoSEQ multiplex PCR; in TCRdb, only in-frame clones are kept and a portion is missing. The table has around 110,000 clones, almost 85% seen once. The source material was peripheral blood. The receptors shown here come from a man between 65 and 85 years old with active or convalescent COVID-19.

The chain is built from TRBV18 and TRBJ2-7; TRBD1 matches at 7 bases. This CDR3 is built from 15 residues. The ends lost 4 bases at V and 3 bases at J; junction bases unmatched: 9. The germline CDR1 and CDR2 sequences are KGHSH and LQKENI. The DNA of the CDR3 is TGTGCCAGCTCACACGGACAGGAGAAGATCTACGAGCAGTACTTC. The encoded protein is CASSHGQEKIYEQYF.

V usage is TRBV5-1 and J usage is TRBJ1-1; D gene unclear. The CDR3 runs 15 residues. Looked up from germline, CDR1 is SGHRS and CDR2 is YFSETQ. V was cut by 2 bases and J by 1 base, with 12 bases left in between. CDR3 nucleotides: TGCGCCAGCAGCTTAAGGGAGGCCCCGAACACTGAAGCTTTCTTT. It specifies CASSLREAPNTEAFF.

This clone was seen a handful of times. The chain links TRBV10-3 to TRBJ1-3, with D perhaps TRBD1 (6 bases). The CDR3 consists of 15 residues. Germline V lookup: CDR1 ENHRY, CDR2 SYGVKD. V was pared by 6 bases and J by 4 bases, with 16 bases between. As DNA, the CDR3 is TGTGCCATCAGACCAACAGGGATGTCCGGAAACACCATATATTTT. Amino acid sequence: CAIRPTGMSGNTIYF.

The chain is built from TRBV5-1 and TRBJ1-1; TRBD1 is a possible D gene (6 bases). The V end lost 4 bases, the J end lost 1 base, and 11 bases lay between the germline ends. The CDR3 loop spans 14 amino acids. CDR1 is SGHRS, CDR2 YFSETQ, per germline. Here the CDR3 DNA reads TGCGCCAGCAGCAGCGGACAGACGAACACTGAAGCTTTCTTT. Encoded protein: CASSSGQTNTEAFF.

The genes are TRBV5-5 and TRBJ1-2, with D possibly matching TRBD1 (5 bases). This CDR3 contains 14 residues. Germline CDR1 reads SGHKS; CDR2 reads YYEKEE (reference sequence). V was pared by 5 bases and J by 2 bases, with 13 bases between. The CDR3 DNA sequence: TGTGCCAGCAGTTGGTCGACAGTGAACTATGGCTACACCTTC. Residues: CASSWSTVNYGYTF.

Only a few counts were recorded for this clone. This chain joins TRBV18 and TRBJ2-5; TRBD2 might be the D (6 bases). Trimming stripped 6 bases from V and 4 bases from J, with 15 bases between. CDR1 and CDR2 from the germline V gene are KGHSH and LQKENI. The CDR3 is 14 amino acids. CDR3 DNA: TGTGCCAGCTCCGGGGGTCTCCCTCCAGAGACCCAGTACTTC. Encoded protein: CASSGGLPPETQYF.

This sequence joins TRBV30 and TRBJ2-5; 10 nucleotides agree with TRBD2. Germline CDR1 reads GTSNPN; CDR2 reads SVGIG (reference sequence). The CDR3 is 14 residues long. The CDR3 DNA reads as TGTGCTCTTAACTTCGTAGCGGGGGGAGAGACCCAGTACTTC. This translates into CALNFVAGGETQYF.

The V gene is TRBV9, the J gene TRBJ1-1, with D possibly matching TRBD1 (6 bases). Trimming left V 4 bases short and J 4 bases short, with 11 bases between. Germline-derived CDR1 and CDR2 are SGDLS and YYNGEE. The CDR3 is made up of 13 amino acids. CDR3 bases: TGTGCCAGCAGCACCGGACAGAGCACTGAAGCTTTCTTT. Translated: CASSTGQSTEAFF.

The chain recombines TRBV7-2 with TRBJ1-5; D perhaps matches TRBD1 (6 bases). In germline, CDR1 is SGHTA, CDR2 FQGNSA. Trimming took 1 base from V and 6 from J, leaving 7 bases between them. The CDR3 consists of 13 residues. CDR3 in amino acids: CASSLDRVQPQHF. DNA of the CDR3: TGTGCCAGCAGCTTAGACAGGGTTCAGCCCCAGCATTTT.

The chain is built from TRBV6-2 or TRBV6-3 and TRBJ2-7, with 8 bases that match TRBD2. The germline CDR1 and CDR2 sequences are MNHEY and SVGEGT. The CDR3 length is 13 residues. V trimming: 5 bases; J trimming: 5 bases; junction bases outside the gene matches: 5. The CDR3 loop is CASSPSGGHEQYF. The CDR3 DNA reads TGTGCCAGCAGTCCGAGCGGGGGCCACGAGCAGTACTTC.

The chain combines TRBV11-3 with TRBJ2-1; tentatively, D is TRBD1 (6 bases). Trimming pared 0 bases from V and 3 bases from J, leaving 12 bases between. In germline, CDR1 is SGHNT, CDR2 YENEEA. The CDR3 runs to 16 residues. For the CDR3, the DNA is TGTGCCAGCAGCTTAGAAGGGCAGGGGCGCTACAATGAGCAGTTCTTC. Encoded protein: CASSLEGQGRYNEQFF.

J is TRBJ2-2 and V is TRBV12-3 or TRBV12-4, with unresolved D. V lost 7 bases and J 5 bases, leaving 5 bases between the germline ends. CDR3 size: 11 residues. CDR3 sequence reads: CASTRTGELFF. The DNA for the CDR3 is TGTGCCAGCACCCGGACCGGGGAGCTGTTTTTT.

There are a few counts of this clone. This chain links TRBV7-3 with TRBJ1-2; 8 nucleotides agree with TRBD1. J lost 6 bases, V lost 2 bases, and 8 bases had no gene match. The CDR3 sequence is 15 residues long. Germline assignment: CDR1 SGHTA and CDR2 FQGTGA. CDR3 protein: CASSLSGQGRDGYTF. As DNA, the CDR3 is TGTGCCAGCAGCTTATCAGGACAGGGAAGAGATGGCTACACCTTC.

This clone was seen only a few times. V gene TRBV19 combines with J gene TRBJ1-1, with D perhaps TRBD1 (5 bases). The V and J ends lost 9 bases and 1 base respectively, with 6 bases between them. CDR1 LNHDA and CDR2 SQIVND come from the germline V gene (reference sequence). The CDR3 loop spans 11 amino acids. The CDR3 DNA follows: TGTGCCAGCCAGGGGAACACTGAAGCTTTCTTT. Encoded protein: CASQGNTEAFF. The entire variable domain, with the rest obtained from reference TRBV19 and TRBJ1-1, is as follows: DGGITQSPKYLFRKEGQNVTLSCEQNLNHDAMYWYRQDPGQGLRLIYYSQIVNDFQKGDIAEGYSVSREKKESFPLTVTSAQKNPTAFYLCASQGNTEAFFGQGTRLTVV.

The V and J genes are TRBV18 and TRBJ1-2, with TRBD1 matching 9 bases. In germline, CDR1 is KGHSH, CDR2 LQKENI. Trimming took 2 bases from V and 2 from J; bases not matched to a gene: 0. This CDR3 region has 14 residues. CDR3 in amino acids: CASSPGQGNYGYTF. The CDR3 nucleotides are TGTGCCAGCTCACCAGGACAGGGGAACTATGGCTACACCTTC.

The chain couples TRBV7-8 to TRBJ2-1, with unresolved D. Germline V CDR1 and CDR2: SGHVS, FQNEAQ. Trimming removed 5 bases at V and 10 bases at J, with 9 bases between. The CDR3 length is 11 residues. The CDR3 region has the DNA TGTGCCAGCAGCCTCGTAGTAGAGCAGTTCTTC. Protein product: CASSLVVEQFF. Supplemented by reference TRBV7-8 and TRBJ2-1, the full variable domain reads GAGVSQSPRYKVAKRGQDVALRCDPISGHVSLFWYQQALGQGPEFLTYFQNEAQLDKSGLPSDRFFAERPEGSVSTLKIQRTQQEDSAVYLCASSLVVEQFFGPGTRLTVL.

The J gene is TRBJ2-7, the V gene TRBV2, with D perhaps TRBD1 (6 bases). The germline CDR1 and CDR2 sequences are SNHLY and FYNNEI. This CDR3 is built from 16 residues. V was trimmed by 5 bases and J by 0 bases, leaving 17 bases between them. Here the CDR3 reads CASSPATGWNSYEQYF. The CDR3 bases are TGTGCCAGCAGTCCTGCGACAGGCTGGAACTCCTACGAGCAGTACTTC.